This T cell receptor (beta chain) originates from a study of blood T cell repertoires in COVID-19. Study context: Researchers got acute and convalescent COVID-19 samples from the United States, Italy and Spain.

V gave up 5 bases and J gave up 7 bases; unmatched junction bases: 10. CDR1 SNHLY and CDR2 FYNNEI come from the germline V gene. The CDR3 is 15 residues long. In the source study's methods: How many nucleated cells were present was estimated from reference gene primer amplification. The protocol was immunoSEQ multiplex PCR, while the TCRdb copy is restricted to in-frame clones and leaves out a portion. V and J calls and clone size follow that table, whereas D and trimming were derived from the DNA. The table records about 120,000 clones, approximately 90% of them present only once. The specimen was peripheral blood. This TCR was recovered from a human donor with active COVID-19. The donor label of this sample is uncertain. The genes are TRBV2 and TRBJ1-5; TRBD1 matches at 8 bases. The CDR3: CASSLDRGRGQPQHF. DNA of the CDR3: TGTGCCAGCAGTCTTGACAGGGGAAGAGGGCAGCCCCAGCATTTT.